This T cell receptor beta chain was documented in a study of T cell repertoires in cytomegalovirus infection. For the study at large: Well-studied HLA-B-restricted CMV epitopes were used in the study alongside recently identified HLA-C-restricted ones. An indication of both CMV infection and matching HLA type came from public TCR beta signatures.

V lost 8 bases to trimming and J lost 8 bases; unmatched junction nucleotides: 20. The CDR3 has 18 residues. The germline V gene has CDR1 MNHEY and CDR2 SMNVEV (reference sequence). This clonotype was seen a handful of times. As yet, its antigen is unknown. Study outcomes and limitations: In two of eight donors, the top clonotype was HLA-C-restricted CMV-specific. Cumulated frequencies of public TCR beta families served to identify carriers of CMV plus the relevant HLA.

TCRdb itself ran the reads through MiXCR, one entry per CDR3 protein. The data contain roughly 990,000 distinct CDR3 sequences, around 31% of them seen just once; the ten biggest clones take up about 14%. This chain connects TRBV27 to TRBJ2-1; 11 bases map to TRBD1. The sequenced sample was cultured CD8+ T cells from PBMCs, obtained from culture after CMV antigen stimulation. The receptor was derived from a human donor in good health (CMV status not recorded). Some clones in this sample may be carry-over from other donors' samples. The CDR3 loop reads CASSGTGGRSHSVDEQFF. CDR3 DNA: TGTGCCAGCTCCGGGACAGGGGGAAGGTCTCATTCGGTCGATGAGCAGTTCTTC.